Presented here are 4 T cell receptor beta chains from one specimen sequenced in a study of T cell responses to AZD1222 COVID-19 vaccine. Clones were read by immunoSEQ multiplex PCR, and TCRdb kept only the in-frame ones, dropping some. Of about 67,000 clones in the sample, around four fifths were seen once. Sample: peripheral blood, taken on day 0 of AZD1222 vaccination. These receptor sequences come from an adult in good health.

Only one count was recorded for this clone. J is TRBJ2-3 and V is TRBV19; D ambiguous. The CDR3 spans 12 residues. The V gene's germline CDR1 is LNHDA and CDR2 SQIVND (reference sequence). The V and J ends lost 4 bases and 6 bases respectively, with 8 bases between them. The CDR3 nucleotides are TGTGCCAGTAGTAGTCCCGCCGATACGCAGTATTTT. Translation gives CASSSPADTQYF.

V and J are TRBV6-5 and TRBJ1-2; TRBD1 matches 7 bases. The CDR3 has 15 residues. The junction had 10 bases not matched to a gene; V was cut back by 5 bases and J by 4 bases. CDR1 and CDR2 from the germline V gene are MNHEY and SVGAGI. The CDR3 here is CASSNQNRDSYGYTF. CDR3 DNA: TGTGCCAGCAGTAACCAAAACAGGGACAGCTATGGCTACACCTTC.

This chain links TRBV5-1 with TRBJ2-3; D is possibly TRBD1 (5 bases). Per germline, CDR1 SGHRS and CDR2 YFSETQ. V lost 6 bases and J lost 3, with 14 bases in between. This CDR3 comprises 14 residues. The CDR3 here is CASKLGPTTDTQYF. Written as DNA, the CDR3 is TGCGCCAGCAAATTGGGGCCCACGACAGATACGCAGTATTTT.

The chain uses TRBV9 and TRBJ2-3; TRBD2 might be the D (5 bases). The germline CDR1 and CDR2 sequences are SGDLS and YYNGEE. Trimming removed 4 bases from V and 6 bases from J, with 15 bases in between. The CDR3 is made up of 14 amino acids. DNA for the CDR3: TGTGCCAGCAGCTTCGGCGCGGGTCCTGATACGCAGTATTTT. Amino acid sequence: CASSFGAGPDTQYF. The full variable domain, its missing parts supplied by reference TRBV9 and TRBJ2-3, is DSGVTQTPKHLITATGQRVTLRCSPRSGDLSVYWYQQSLDQGLQFLIQYYNGEERAKGNILERFSAQQFPDLHSELNLSSLELGDSALYFCASSFGAGPDTQYFGPGTRLTVL.